This TCR beta chain was sequenced for a study of early T cells in non-severe SARS-CoV-2 infection. As for the study in general: Unsorted whole-blood RNA was sequenced in bulk, leaving chains unpaired. Study outcomes and limitations: Lookups in VDJdb leaned toward anti-spike CD8 responses and missed private and CD4 specificities.

The protocol attached unique molecular identifiers to individual cDNA molecules. TCRdb reprocessed the 5' RACE reads with MiXCR, giving one entry per CDR3 protein. Counted here are about 64,000 distinct CDR3 sequences, roughly 12% occurring once; the ten biggest clones make up just under 3%. In germline, CDR1 is MNHNS, CDR2 SASEGT. With 5 bases removed from V and 8 bases from J, the gap between germline ends came to 9 bases. CDR3 length: 11 residues. This clonotype has a handful of counts. The antigen remains undetermined. This clonotype originated in an adult who was a healthcare worker with PCR-confirmed SARS-CoV-2 infection or an uninfected control (not recorded which). Sequenced here: whole blood, sampled at baseline. The chain has TRBV6-1 and TRBJ1-2; D perhaps matches TRBD1 (5 bases). CDR3 nucleotide sequence: TGTGCCAGCAGTAGGGGTGGAGGCTACACCTTC. Its translation is CASSRGGGYTF.